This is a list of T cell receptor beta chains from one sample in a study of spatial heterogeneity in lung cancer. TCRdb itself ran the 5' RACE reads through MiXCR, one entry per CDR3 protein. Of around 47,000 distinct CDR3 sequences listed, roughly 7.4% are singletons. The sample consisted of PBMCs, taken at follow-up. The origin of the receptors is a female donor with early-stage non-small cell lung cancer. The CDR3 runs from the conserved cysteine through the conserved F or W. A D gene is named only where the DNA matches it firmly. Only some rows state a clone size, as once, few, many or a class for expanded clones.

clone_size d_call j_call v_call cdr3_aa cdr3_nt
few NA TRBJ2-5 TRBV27 CASSFGGPETQYF TGTGCCAGCAGTTTTGGTGGACCCGAGACCCAGTACTTC
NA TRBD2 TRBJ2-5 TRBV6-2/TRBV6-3 CASSYTGLVGETQYF TGTGCCAGCAGTTACACGGGACTAGTGGGGGAGACCCAGTACTTC
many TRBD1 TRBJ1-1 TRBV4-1 CASSQDSRTRGPRNTEAFF TGCGCCAGCAGCCAAGATTCACGCACTAGGGGGCCACGAAACACTGAAGCTTTCTTT
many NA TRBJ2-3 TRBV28 CASSLSPRTDTQYF TGTGCCAGCAGTTTATCCCCGAGGACAGATACGCAGTATTTT
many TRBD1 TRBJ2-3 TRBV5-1 CASGTGGGDTQYF TGCGCCAGCGGCACAGGGGGCGGAGATACGCAGTATTTT
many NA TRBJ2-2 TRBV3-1 CASSPLGTGELFF TGTGCCAGCAGCCCCCTCGGTACCGGGGAGCTGTTTTTT
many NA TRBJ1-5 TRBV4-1 CASSHEKARGVRQPQHF TGCGCCAGCAGCCATGAAAAGGCTCGGGGGGTCCGACAGCCCCAGCATTTT
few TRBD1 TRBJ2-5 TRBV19 CASSQLGQGKETQYF TGTGCCAGTAGTCAACTGGGACAGGGGAAAGAGACCCAGTACTTC
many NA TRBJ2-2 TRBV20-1 CSARRGWELFF TGCAGTGCTCGCAGGGGTTGGGAGCTGTTTTTT
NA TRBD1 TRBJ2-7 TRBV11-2 CASRRQGTLVEQYF TGTGCCAGCCGAAGACAGGGAACCCTCGTCGAGCAGTACTTC
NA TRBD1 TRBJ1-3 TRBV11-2 CASSSTGGRGNTIYF TGTGCCAGCAGCTCGACAGGGGGCCGCGGAAACACCATATATTTT
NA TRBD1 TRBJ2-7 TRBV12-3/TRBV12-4 CASSRKPGQIYEQYF TGTGCCAGCAGTCGCAAGCCGGGACAGATCTACGAGCAGTACTTC
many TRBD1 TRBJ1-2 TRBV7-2 CASSLGIGTGGSYTF TGTGCCAGCAGCTTAGGTATCGGGACAGGGGGCAGCTACACCTTC
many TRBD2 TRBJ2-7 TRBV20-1 CSASQRGALSYEQYF TGCAGTGCTAGTCAGCGGGGGGCCCTATCCTACGAGCAGTACTTC
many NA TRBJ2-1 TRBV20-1 CSAVFPGGSSYNEQFF TGCAGTGCCGTTTTTCCGGGGGGCAGCTCCTACAATGAGCAGTTCTTC
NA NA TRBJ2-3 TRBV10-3 CAISREIYGSLADTQYF TGTGCCATCAGTAGAGAGATTTATGGCTCCCTGGCAGATACGCAGTATTTT
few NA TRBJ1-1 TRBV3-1 CASSQEGRTNTEAFF TGTGCCAGCAGCCAAGAGGGACGGACGAACACTGAAGCTTTCTTT
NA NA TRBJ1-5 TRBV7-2 CASSPKVGQPQHF TGTGCCAGCAGCCCTAAGGTAGGGCAGCCCCAGCATTTT
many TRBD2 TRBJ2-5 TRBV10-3 CAIRGGSGQETQYF TGTGCCATCAGGGGGGGGAGCGGGCAAGAGACCCAGTACTTC
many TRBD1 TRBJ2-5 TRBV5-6 CASSLDRGLETQYF TGTGCCAGCAGCTTGGACAGGGGGCTGGAGACCCAGTACTTC
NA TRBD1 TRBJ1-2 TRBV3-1 CASSLRTGGTTGYTF TGTGCCAGCAGCCTCCGGACAGGGGGCACGACCGGCTACACCTTC
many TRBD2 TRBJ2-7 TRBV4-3 CASSQDIPSLAAGAYEQYF TGCGCCAGCAGCCAAGATATCCCCTCCTTGGCCGCGGGGGCCTACGAGCAGTACTTC
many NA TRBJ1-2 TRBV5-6 CASSPDSSYGYTF TGTGCCAGCAGCCCTGACAGTTCCTATGGCTACACCTTC
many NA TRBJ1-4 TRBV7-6 CASGVGRRQGNEKLFF TGTGCCAGCGGGGTGGGCCGGAGGCAGGGAAATGAAAAACTGTTTTTT
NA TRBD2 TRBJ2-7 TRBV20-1 CSARGGTYEQYF TGCAGTGCTAGGGGGGGGACCTACGAGCAGTACTTC
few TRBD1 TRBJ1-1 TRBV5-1 CASSAGGQGRTEAFF TGCGCCAGCAGCGCCGGGGGACAGGGGAGGACTGAAGCTTTCTTT
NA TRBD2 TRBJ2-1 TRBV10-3 CAISESSGLVGDEQFF TGTGCCATCAGTGAGTCTTCGGGACTAGTCGGTGATGAGCAGTTCTTC
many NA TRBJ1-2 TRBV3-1 CASSQDTVNYGYTF TGTGCCAGCAGCCAAGATACAGTTAACTATGGCTACACCTTC
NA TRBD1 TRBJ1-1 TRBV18 CASTPGQGYTEAFF TGTGCCAGCACACCAGGACAGGGGTACACTGAAGCTTTCTTT
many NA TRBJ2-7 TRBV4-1 CASPAEGLVYEQYF TGCGCCAGTCCCGCCGAGGGCCTAGTGTATGAGCAGTACTTC
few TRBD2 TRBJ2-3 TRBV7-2 CASSRLAGVTDTQYF TGTGCCAGCAGCCGACTAGCGGGGGTCACAGATACGCAGTATTTT
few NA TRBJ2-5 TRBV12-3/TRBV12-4 CASNLLAGETQYF TGTGCCAGCAATTTGCTAGCCGGGGAGACCCAGTACTTC
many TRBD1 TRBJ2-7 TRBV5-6 CASSSGQGYEQYF TGTGCCAGCAGTTCAGGACAGGGCTACGAGCAGTACTTC
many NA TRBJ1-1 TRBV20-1 CSVSSGTEKKTFF TGCAGTGTCAGCTCCGGGACGGAGAAGAAGACTTTCTTT
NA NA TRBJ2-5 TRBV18 CASSPQGGAQETQYF TGTGCCAGCTCACCACAGGGGGGGGCCCAAGAGACCCAGTACTTC
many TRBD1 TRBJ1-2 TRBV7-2 CASSSGSLQGAFGYTF TGTGCCAGCAGCTCGGGCTCTCTACAGGGGGCGTTTGGCTACACCTTC
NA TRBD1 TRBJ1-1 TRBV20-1 CSAKTGKVAEAFF TGCAGTGCTAAGACAGGGAAGGTGGCTGAAGCTTTCTTT